Listed here are 15 T cell receptor beta chains from one sample, sequenced in a study of circulating CD8 cells and anti-PD-1 response in melanoma (TCRdb year 2020). Four subsets defined by PD-1 and/or TIGIT were sorted from live CD3+CD8+TCRalphabeta+ cells on a BD FACSAria II cell sorter. Sequencing was performed on a NextSeq 500. TCR libraries were prepared from around 16 ng of total RNA with the QIAseq Immune Repertoire RNA Library Kit, Human TCR Panel. TCRdb reworked the public reads: Q25 trimming with fastp, MiXCR clone assembly, productive beta chains retained. Records with the same CDR3 protein are collapsed into one entry carrying the most frequent genes and DNA. The sample contains 600 to 650 distinct CDR3 sequences, roughly 9.6% of them found a single time. The ten largest clones take up approximately 26% of the sample. The sample was CD8+ T cells from PBMCs, taken at baseline or after one month of anti-PD-1 therapy (not recorded which). Receptor source: a human donor with melanoma.

This clonotype is labeled medium-sized. V gene TRBV19 combines with J gene TRBJ1-5; D is undetermined. This CDR3 has 15 residues. Per the germline V gene, CDR1 is LNHDA and CDR2 is SQIVND (reference sequence). The V and J ends lost 3 bases and 3 bases respectively, with 12 bases between them. The CDR3 DNA sequence: TGTGCCAGTAGTATCGGAGTCAGTACCAATCAGCCCCAGCATTTT. Translated, it gives CASSIGVSTNQPQHF.

This clonotype qualifies as medium-sized. The genes are TRBV6-1 and TRBJ2-2; D uncertain. This CDR3 contains 16 residues. V lost 7 bases, J lost 1 base, and 16 bases lay in between. CDR1 and CDR2 from the germline V gene are MNHNS and SASEGT. For the CDR3, the DNA is TGTGCCAGCAAAGATTCCCGGTTAGGGAACACCGGGGAGCTGTTTTTT. Its translation is CASKDSRLGNTGELFF.

This clonotype qualifies as large. This sequence joins TRBV18 and TRBJ1-4; 9 bases fit TRBD1. V trimming: 1 base; J trimming: 11 bases; junction bases outside the gene matches: 8. Germline V CDR1 and CDR2: KGHSH, LQKENI. This CDR3 has 15 residues. The CDR3 region has the DNA TGTGCCAGCTCACCACGGACAGGGGATCCGTATAAACTGTTTTTT. It specifies CASSPRTGDPYKLFF.

By frequency in the sample, this clonotype is large (0.1 to 1%). This rearrangement joins TRBV19 to TRBJ1-1; TRBD1 matches 7 bases. Germline V gives CDR1 LNHDA, CDR2 SQIVND (reference sequence). V was clipped by 9 bases and J by 4 bases; unmatched bases: 8. The CDR3 is made up of 13 amino acids. For the CDR3, the DNA is TGTGCCAGCCTAGACAGGGTGGCCACTGAAGCTTTCTTT. Protein: CASLDRVATEAFF.

As regards this clonotype: An end of the junction differs from the germline gene, which may be a read error. The V and J genes are TRBV20-1 and TRBJ2-7; possible D gene TRBD1, 6 bases. The CDR3 has 14 residues. Germline-derived CDR1 and CDR2 are DFQATT and SNEGSKA (reference sequence). The CDR3 region has the DNA TGTAGTGCTAGAAACACAGGGCTGTCCCACGAGCAGTACTTC. Translated, it gives CSARNTGLSHEQYF.

On this clonotype itself: This may be a read error: a much more frequent sequence differs by one nucleotide. This chain links TRBV2 with TRBJ2-1, with 10 bases lining up with TRBD1. V trimming: 6 bases; J trimming: 6 bases; junction bases outside the gene matches: 5. The germline gives CDR1 SNHLY, CDR2 FYNNEI. The length of the CDR3 is 14 residues. The CDR3 is CASRADRGLNEQFF. The CDR3 DNA reads as TGTGCCAGCAGGGCTGACAGGGGGCTCAATGAGCAGTTCTTC.

This clonotype is large in the sample. The chain couples TRBV23-1 to TRBJ1-4; D is possibly TRBD1 (6 bases). TRBV23-1 counts as an open reading frame of uncertain function. Deletions cut 8 bases from V and 4 bases from J, with 23 bases between. CDR3 length: 17 amino acids. The CDR3 loop reads CASPRGSYRAGNEKLFF. DNA of the CDR3: TGCGCCAGCCCCCGGGGGAGTTACAGGGCCGGTAATGAAAAACTGTTTTTT.

This clonotype was observed a few times. This may stem from a read error, because a much larger clone lies one nucleotide away. The conserved phenylalanine or tryptophan is not found at the CDR3 terminus, so this likely reflects a read error. This chain uses TRBV19 with TRBJ2-7; 9 bases agree with TRBD1. The ends lost 3 bases at V and 3 bases at J; junction bases unmatched: 3. Looked up from germline, CDR1 is LNHDA and CDR2 is SQIVND (reference sequence). The CDR3 has 14 residues. CDR3 protein: CASSMTGGIYEQYL. Here the CDR3 DNA reads TGTGCCAGTAGTATGACAGGGGGAATCTACGAGCAGTACCTC.

This clonotype is judged large. The genes are TRBV3-1 and TRBJ2-7; D is undetermined. In germline, CDR1 is LGHDT, CDR2 YNNKEL (reference sequence). Between the trimmed V and J ends, which lost 10 bases and 0 bases, there was a span of 10 bases. This CDR3 has 12 residues. CDR3 loop: CATSDGSYEQYF. CDR3 coding DNA: TGTGCCACCTCGGACGGCTCCTACGAGCAGTACTTC.

Relative to its sample, this clonotype is large. The J gene is TRBJ1-1, the V gene TRBV25-1; unclear D gene. Deletions cut 2 bases from V and 8 bases from J, with 9 bases between. The CDR3 has 12 amino acids. CDR1 is MGHDK, CDR2 SYGVNS, per germline. Here the CDR3 reads CASSEGGGEAFF. CDR3 DNA: TGTGCCAGCAGTGAAGGAGGCGGAGAAGCTTTCTTT.

The gene calls are TRBV9 and TRBJ1-2; a weak D match, TRBD1 (6 bases). The length of the CDR3 is 17 residues. V was clipped by 0 bases and J by 0 bases, with 15 bases between them. Germline values: CDR1 SGDLS, CDR2 YYNGEE. CDR3 amino acids: CASSVEAQKGANYGYTF. The DNA of the CDR3 is TGTGCCAGCAGCGTAGAAGCTCAAAAGGGGGCTAACTATGGCTACACCTTC.

Within the sample, this clonotype is large. V gene TRBV5-5 combines with J gene TRBJ2-1; 7 bases align to TRBD2. This CDR3 is 15 amino acids long. V gave up 2 bases and J gave up 5 bases; unmatched junction bases: 7. Germline assignment: CDR1 SGHKS and CDR2 YYEKEE (reference sequence). The CDR3 here is CASSFPGGTNNEQFF. The CDR3 bases are TGTGCCAGCAGCTTCCCCGGGGGGACCAACAATGAGCAGTTCTTC.

Within the sample, this clonotype is large. CDR3 sequence (DNA): TGCAGTGCTAGAGATCGGGTAGGGATAGACCAATGGCGCCAAGAGACCCAGTACTTC. Amino acid sequence: CSARDRVGIDQWRQETQYF. The V call is TRBV20-1, the J call TRBJ2-5; D is ambiguous. CDR1 is DFQATT and CDR2 is SNEGSKA in the germline V gene (reference sequence). The V end was cut by 0 bases, the J end by 1 base, with 24 bases between. This CDR3 is built from 19 residues.

This clonotype is labeled as medium-sized. The chain joins TRBV19 to TRBJ2-7, with a possible D match to TRBD2 (6 bases). Germline assignment: CDR1 LNHDA and CDR2 SQIVND (reference sequence). V dropped 3 bases and J dropped 0 bases, with 18 bases sitting between them. This CDR3 has 17 amino acids. CDR3: CASSIDPRRVNSYEQYF. In DNA form, the CDR3 reads TGTGCCAGTAGTATCGATCCTCGGAGGGTAAACTCCTACGAGCAGTACTTC.

The chain couples TRBV11-3 to TRBJ2-7; 9 bases are shared with TRBD1. V lost 4 bases, J lost 0 bases, and 4 bases stayed unmatched. This CDR3 is 15 amino acids long. Looked up from germline, CDR1 is SGHNT and CDR2 is YENEEA. DNA for the CDR3: TGTGCCAGCAGCTATCGGACAGGGGACTCCTACGAGCAGTACTTC. Encoded protein: CASSYRTGDSYEQYF.